The clone carrying this TCR beta chain was seen at least ten times. Its antigen is still unknown. It was with unique molecular identifiers that the TCRbeta library was prepared. From the PCR reads, TCRdb called clonotypes with MiXCR, one entry per CDR3 protein. The repertoire has about 280,000 distinct CDR3 sequences, roughly 12% of them found once; the top ten carry around 20%. The CDR3 loop spans 16 amino acids. Germline lookup yields CDR1 SEHNR and CDR2 FQNEAQ (reference sequence). The V gene end was trimmed by 5 bases and the J gene end by 5 bases; junction bases not matched to a gene: 14. The data stem from a study of T-cell reconstitution after alpha-beta-depleted transplantation in children. Whole-study findings and limits: It was newly produced T cells that mostly accounted for T-cell counts and diversity one year after transplant. Several hundred rapidly expanded clones from non-depleted graft cells reportedly supplied alpha-beta T cells about two months post-transplant. Surviving recipient cells, namely T cells and thymic progenitors, were the source of high day-60 TCRbeta diversity in some patients.

The genes are TRBV7-9 and TRBJ2-5, with TRBD1 matching 7 bases. The receptor's source is a male patient between 2 and 10 years old who had a stem cell transplant for chronic granulomatous disease, so the T cells may come from the graft donor. The source was peripheral blood, collected 180 days after TCRalphabeta/CD19-depleted stem cell transplant. CDR3 DNA: TGTGCCAGCAGCCCTGACCCACAGGGGATCGGGGAGACCCAGTACTTC. This codes for CASSPDPQGIGETQYF.